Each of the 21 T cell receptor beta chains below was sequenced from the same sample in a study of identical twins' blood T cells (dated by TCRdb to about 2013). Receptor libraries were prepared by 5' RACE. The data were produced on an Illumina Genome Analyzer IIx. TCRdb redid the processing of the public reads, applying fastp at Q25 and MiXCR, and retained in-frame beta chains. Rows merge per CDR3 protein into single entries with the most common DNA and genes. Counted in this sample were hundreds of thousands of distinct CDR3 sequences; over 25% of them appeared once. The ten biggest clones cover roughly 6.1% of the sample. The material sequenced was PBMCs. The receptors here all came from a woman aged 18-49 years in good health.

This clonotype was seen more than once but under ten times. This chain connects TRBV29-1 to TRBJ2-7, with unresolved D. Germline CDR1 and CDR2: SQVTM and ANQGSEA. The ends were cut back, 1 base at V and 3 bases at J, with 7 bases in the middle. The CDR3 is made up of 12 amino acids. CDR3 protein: CSVEGRDYEQYF. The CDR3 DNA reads TGCAGCGTTGAAGGCAGAGACTACGAGCAGTACTTC.

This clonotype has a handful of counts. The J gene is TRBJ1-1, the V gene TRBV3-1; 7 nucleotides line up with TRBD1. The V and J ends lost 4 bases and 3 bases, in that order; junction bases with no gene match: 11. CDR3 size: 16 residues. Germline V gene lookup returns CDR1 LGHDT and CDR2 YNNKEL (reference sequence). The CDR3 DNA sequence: TGTGCCAGCAGCCTGATGATAGGGACAGCTTACACTGAAGCTTTCTTT. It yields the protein CASSLMIGTAYTEAFF.

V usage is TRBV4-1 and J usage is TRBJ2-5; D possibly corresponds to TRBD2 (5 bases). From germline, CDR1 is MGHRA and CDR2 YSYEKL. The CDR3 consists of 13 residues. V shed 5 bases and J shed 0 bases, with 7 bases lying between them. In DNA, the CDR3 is TGCGCCAGCAGCGGAGGAAACCAAGAGACCCAGTACTTC. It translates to CASSGGNQETQYF.

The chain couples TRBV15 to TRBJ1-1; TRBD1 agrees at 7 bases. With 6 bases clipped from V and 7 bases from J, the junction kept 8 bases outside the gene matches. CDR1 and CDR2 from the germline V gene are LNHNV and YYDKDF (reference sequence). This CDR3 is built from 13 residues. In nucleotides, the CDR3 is TGTGCCACCAGTAACAGGGGACGGGTTGAAGCTTTCTTT. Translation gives CATSNRGRVEAFF.

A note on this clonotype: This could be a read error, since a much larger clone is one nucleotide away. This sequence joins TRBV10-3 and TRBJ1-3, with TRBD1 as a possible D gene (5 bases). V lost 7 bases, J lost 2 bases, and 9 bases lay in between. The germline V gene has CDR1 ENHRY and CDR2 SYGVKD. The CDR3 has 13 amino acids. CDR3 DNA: TGTGCCATCAAGAGGGGCGCTGGAAACACCATATATTTT. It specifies CAIKRGAGNTIYF.

For the CDR3, the DNA is TGTGCCAGCGTTCACTCGGGATACAGGGATCGACGCTACACCTTC. It encodes CASVHSGYRDRRYTF. This chain joins TRBV28 and TRBJ1-2; TRBD1 might be the D (6 bases). The CDR3 is 15 amino acids. CDR1 MDHEN and CDR2 SYDVKM come from the germline V gene. The ends were cut back, 8 bases at V and 9 bases at J, with 25 bases in the middle.

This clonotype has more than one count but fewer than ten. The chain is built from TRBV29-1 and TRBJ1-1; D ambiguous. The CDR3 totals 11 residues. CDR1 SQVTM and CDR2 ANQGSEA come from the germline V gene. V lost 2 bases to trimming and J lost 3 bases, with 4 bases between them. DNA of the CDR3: TGCAGCGTTGAACGGTACACTGAAGCTTTCTTT. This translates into CSVERYTEAFF.

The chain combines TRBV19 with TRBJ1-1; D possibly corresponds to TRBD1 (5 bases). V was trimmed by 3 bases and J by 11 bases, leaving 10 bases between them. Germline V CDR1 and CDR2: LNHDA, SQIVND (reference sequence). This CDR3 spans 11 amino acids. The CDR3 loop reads CASSMGRDAFF. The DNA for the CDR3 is TGTGCCAGTAGTATGGGGAGGGACGCTTTCTTT.

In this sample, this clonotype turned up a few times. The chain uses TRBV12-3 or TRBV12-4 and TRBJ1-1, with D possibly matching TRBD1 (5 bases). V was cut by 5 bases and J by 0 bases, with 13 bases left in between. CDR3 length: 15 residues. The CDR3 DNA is TGTGCCAGCAGTGGGGGTAGAACCATGAACACTGAAGCTTTCTTT. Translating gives CASSGGRTMNTEAFF.

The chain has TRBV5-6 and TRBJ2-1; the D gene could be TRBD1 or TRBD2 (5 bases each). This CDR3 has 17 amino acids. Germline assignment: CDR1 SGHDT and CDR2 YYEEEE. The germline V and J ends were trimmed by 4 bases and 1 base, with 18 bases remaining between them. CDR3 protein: CASSRGTPEVSYNEQFF. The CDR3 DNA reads TGTGCCAGCAGCCGAGGGACCCCTGAAGTGTCCTACAATGAGCAGTTCTTC.

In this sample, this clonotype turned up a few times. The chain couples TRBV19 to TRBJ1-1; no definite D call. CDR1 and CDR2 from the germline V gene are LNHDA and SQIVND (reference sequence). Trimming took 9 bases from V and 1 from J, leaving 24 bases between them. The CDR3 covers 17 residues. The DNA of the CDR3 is TGTGCCAGCTCTTTCTTAATCGGGTTGCGAACGAACACTGAAGCTTTCTTT. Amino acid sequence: CASSFLIGLRTNTEAFF.

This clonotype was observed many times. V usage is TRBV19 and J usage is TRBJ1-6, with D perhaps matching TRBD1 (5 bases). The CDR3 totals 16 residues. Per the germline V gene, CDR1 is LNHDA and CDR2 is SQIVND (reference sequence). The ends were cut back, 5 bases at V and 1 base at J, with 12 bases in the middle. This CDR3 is CASSGTTESYNSPLHF. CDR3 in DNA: TGTGCCAGTAGTGGTACGACAGAATCCTATAATTCACCCCTCCACTTT.

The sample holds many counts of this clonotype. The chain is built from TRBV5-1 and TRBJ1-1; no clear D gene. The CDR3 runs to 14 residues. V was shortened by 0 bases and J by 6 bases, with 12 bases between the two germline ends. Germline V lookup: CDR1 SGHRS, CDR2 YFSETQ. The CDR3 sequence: CASSLGQLSAEAFF. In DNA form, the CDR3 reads TGCGCCAGCAGCTTGGGGCAGCTGTCCGCTGAAGCTTTCTTT.

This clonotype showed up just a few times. Here the CDR3 reads CASSQLAGALQQYF. The DNA for the CDR3 is TGTGCCAGCAGCCAACTAGCGGGGGCCCTTCAGCAGTACTTC. The chain uses TRBV3-1 and TRBJ2-7; 10 bases align to TRBD2. V trimming: 2 bases; J trimming: 8 bases; junction bases outside the gene matches: 6. Germline CDR1 and CDR2: LGHDT and YNNKEL (reference sequence). The CDR3 contains 14 residues.

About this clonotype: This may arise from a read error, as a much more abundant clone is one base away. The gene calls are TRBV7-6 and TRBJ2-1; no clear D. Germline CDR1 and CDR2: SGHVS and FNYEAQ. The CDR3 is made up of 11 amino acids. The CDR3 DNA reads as TGTGACAGCAGCTCGAACAATGAGCAGTTCTTC. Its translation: CDSSSNNEQFF.

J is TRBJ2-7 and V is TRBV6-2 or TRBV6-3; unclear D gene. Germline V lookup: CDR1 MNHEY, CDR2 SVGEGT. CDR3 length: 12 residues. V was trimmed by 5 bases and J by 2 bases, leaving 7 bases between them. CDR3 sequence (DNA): TGTGCCAGCAGTAGGGCCGCCTACGAGCAGTACTTC. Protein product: CASSRAAYEQYF.

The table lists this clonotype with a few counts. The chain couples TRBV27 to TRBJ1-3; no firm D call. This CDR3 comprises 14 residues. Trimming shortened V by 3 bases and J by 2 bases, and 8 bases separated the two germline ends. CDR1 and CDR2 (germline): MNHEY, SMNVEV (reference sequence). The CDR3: CASSFRGAGNTIYF. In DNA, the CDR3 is TGTGCCAGCAGTTTTCGGGGAGCTGGAAACACCATATATTTT.

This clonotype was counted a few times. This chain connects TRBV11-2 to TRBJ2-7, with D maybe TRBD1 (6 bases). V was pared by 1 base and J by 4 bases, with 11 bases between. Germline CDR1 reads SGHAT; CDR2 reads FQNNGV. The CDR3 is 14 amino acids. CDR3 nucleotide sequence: TGTGCCAGCAGCTTAGGCTTCAGGGGTTACGAGCAGTACTTC. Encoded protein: CASSLGFRGYEQYF.

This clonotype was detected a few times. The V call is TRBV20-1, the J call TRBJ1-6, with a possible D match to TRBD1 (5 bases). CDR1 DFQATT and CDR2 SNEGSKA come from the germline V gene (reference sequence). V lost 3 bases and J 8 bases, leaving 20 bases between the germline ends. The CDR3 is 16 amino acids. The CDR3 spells CSARPSDSQGHSPLHF. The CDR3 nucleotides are TGCAGTGCTAGGCCATCAGACTCCCAGGGTCATTCACCCCTCCACTTT.

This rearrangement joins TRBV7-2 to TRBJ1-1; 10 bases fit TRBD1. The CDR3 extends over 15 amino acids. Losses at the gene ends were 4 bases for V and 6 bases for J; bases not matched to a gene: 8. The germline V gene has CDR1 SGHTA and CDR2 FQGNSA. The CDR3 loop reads CASSSGTGVLSEAFF. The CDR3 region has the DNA TGTGCCAGCAGCTCCGGGACAGGGGTTCTTTCTGAAGCTTTCTTT. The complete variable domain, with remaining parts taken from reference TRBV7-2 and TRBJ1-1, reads GAGVSQSPSNKVTEKGKDVELRCDPISGHTALYWYRQSLGQGLEFLIYFQGNSAPDKSGLPSDRFSAERTGGSVSTLTIQRTQQEDSAVYLCASSSGTGVLSEAFFGQGTRLTVV.

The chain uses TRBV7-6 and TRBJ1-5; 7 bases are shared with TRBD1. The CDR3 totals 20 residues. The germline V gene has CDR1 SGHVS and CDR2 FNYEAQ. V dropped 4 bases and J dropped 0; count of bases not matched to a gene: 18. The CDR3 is CASSYKGLAGTVLSNQPQHF. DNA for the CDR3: TGTGCCAGCAGCTACAAGGGCCTAGCCGGGACAGTTCTTAGCAATCAGCCCCAGCATTTT.